Listed below are T cell receptor beta chains from one sample, sequenced in a study of T cell changes during pregnancy in multiple sclerosis. Clones were sequenced by immunoSEQ multiplex PCR, and TCRdb holds only the in-frame ones, with some missing. The data hold tens of thousands of clones, with 85% to 95% observed a single time. The specimen comprised peripheral blood, sampled in the third trimester of pregnancy. Every receptor here comes from a female donor in good health, enrolled as a control in a pregnancy study. Each CDR3 is given with its conserved first and last residue. D genes are given only for firm matches. Clone size is stated in some rows and not others, as once, few, many or a class when expanded.

abundance,d_gene,j_gene,v_gene,CDR3aa,CDR3nt
once,NA,TRBJ2-2,TRBV27,CASSLSGGTGLFF,TGTGCCAGCAGTTTATCTGGCGGGACGGGGCTGTTTTTT
NA,NA,TRBJ1-5,TRBV19,CASNPRVTAGQPQHF,TGTGCCAGTAACCCGAGGGTCACAGCCGGTCAGCCCCAGCATTTT
NA,TRBD2,TRBJ2-5,TRBV13,CASSTPAGGVETQYF,TGTGCCAGCAGCACACCGGCGGGAGGGGTGGAGACCCAGTACTTC
NA,TRBD2,TRBJ2-1,TRBV5-1,CASRVAGGPYNEQFF,TGCGCCAGCAGGGTAGCGGGGGGGCCGTACAATGAGCAGTTCTTC
NA,NA,TRBJ1-5,TRBV19,CASSMQARQPQHF,TGTGCCAGTAGTATGCAGGCTCGTCAGCCCCAGCATTTT
NA,TRBD1,TRBJ2-7,TRBV9,CASSVGDSPSYEQYF,TGTGCCAGCAGCGTCGGGGACAGCCCCTCCTACGAGCAGTACTTC
NA,TRBD1,TRBJ1-2,TRBV19,CASSAPGQGYGYTF,TGTGCCAGTAGTGCACCGGGACAGGGCTATGGCTACACCTTC
NA,TRBD2,TRBJ2-7,TRBV7-9,CASRLGDGRALTEF,TGTGCCAGCCGCCTCGGTGACGGGAGGGCCCTCACGGAATTC
NA,TRBD2,TRBJ2-1,TRBV7-2,CASSLVSGLAGVDEQFF,TGTGCCAGCAGCTTAGTTTCCGGACTAGCGGGAGTCGATGAGCAGTTCTTC
NA,TRBD1,TRBJ1-2,TRBV7-8,CASSLDGTGSRGYTF,TGTGCCAGCAGCTTAGATGGGACAGGGAGTCGCGGCTACACCTTC
NA,TRBD2,TRBJ2-1,TRBV7-3,CASTNHGGNEQFF,TGTGCCAGCACCAATCACGGGGGGAATGAGCAGTTCTTC
NA,NA,TRBJ2-3,TRBV5-1,CASSLEGGRDTQYF,TGCGCCAGCAGCTTGGAGGGGGGGCGAGATACGCAGTATTTT
NA,NA,TRBJ1-1,TRBV28,CASTALGTGNTEAFF,TGTGCCAGCACCGCTTTAGGTACGGGGAACACTGAAGCTTTCTTT
once,TRBD1,TRBJ2-5,TRBV11-2,CASSLWGTGGEETQYF,TGTGCCAGCAGCTTATGGGGTACAGGGGGAGAGGAGACCCAGTACTTC
NA,TRBD1,TRBJ2-5,TRBV5-1,CASSEGQGQTQYF,TGCGCCAGCAGCGAGGGACAGGGGCAGACCCAGTACTTC
NA,NA,TRBJ2-2,TRBV2,CASSAGQKHTGELFF,TGTGCCAGCAGTGCTGGGCAGAAACACACCGGGGAGCTGTTTTTT
NA,TRBD1,TRBJ1-2,TRBV6-5,CASSYGGTGNYGYTF,TGTGCCAGCAGTTACGGCGGGACAGGGAACTATGGCTACACCTTC
NA,NA,TRBJ1-2,TRBV5-4,CASSTRAENPYTF,TGTGCCAGCAGCACGAGGGCTGAAAATCCCTACACCTTC
once,NA,TRBJ1-2,TRBV4-2,CASSQDGMKSYGYTF,TGTGCCAGCAGCCAAGACGGGATGAAATCCTATGGCTACACCTTC
few,TRBD1,TRBJ1-5,TRBV12-5,CASGLRQGASVSNQPQHF,TGTGCTAGTGGTTTGAGACAGGGGGCATCGGTAAGCAATCAGCCCCAGCATTTT
NA,NA,TRBJ2-7,TRBV5-6,CASSSGFRGDEQYF,TGTGCCAGCAGCTCCGGGTTCCGCGGAGACGAGCAGTACTTC
NA,TRBD2,TRBJ2-5,TRBV5-1,CASRGSSGGNSGETQYF,TGCGCCAGCAGGGGAAGCAGCGGGGGGAACTCGGGCGAGACCCAGTACTTC
NA,NA,TRBJ2-7,TRBV14,CASSQASRGSYEQYF,TGTGCCAGCAGCCAAGCTTCGCGGGGTTCATACGAGCAGTACTTC
NA,NA,TRBJ1-1,TRBV7-9,CASSLGSGGRFFEAFF,TGTGCCAGCAGCTTAGGTAGTGGAGGCAGGTTCTTCGAAGCTTTCTTT
NA,TRBD2,TRBJ2-1,TRBV2,CASSVRGGRHNEQFF,TGTGCCAGCAGTGTACGGGGGGGGCGTCACAATGAGCAGTTCTTC
once,TRBD1,TRBJ2-5,TRBV29-1,CSVEGQGRGETQYF,TGCAGCGTTGAAGGACAGGGGCGCGGCGAGACCCAGTACTTC
once,NA,TRBJ1-2,TRBV7-3,CASSLDGGPNYGYTF,TGTGCCAGCAGTTTGGATGGCGGGCCTAACTATGGCTACACCTTC
NA,TRBD2,TRBJ2-7,TRBV4-1,CASSQALADNYEQYF,TGCGCCAGCAGCCAGGCACTAGCGGATAACTACGAGCAGTACTTC
once,TRBD2,TRBJ2-1,TRBV29-1,CSLRRESSEQFF,TGCAGCCTCAGGCGGGAGTCGAGTGAGCAGTTCTTC
few,TRBD1,TRBJ1-2,TRBV7-9,CASSLGQDTSGYTF,TGTGCCAGCAGCTTGGGACAGGACACCAGTGGCTACACCTTC
NA,NA,TRBJ2-7,TRBV21-1,CASGRDRQLYYEQYF,TGTGCCAGTGGCCGGGACAGGCAGCTCTACTACGAGCAGTACTTC
NA,TRBD2,TRBJ2-3,TRBV27,CASSLSQRERTDTQYF,TGTGCCAGCAGTTTATCGCAGCGGGAGAGAACAGATACGCAGTATTTT
NA,NA,TRBJ2-7,TRBV2,CASSYSYEQYF,TGTGCCAGCAGTTACTCCTACGAGCAGTACTTC
NA,NA,TRBJ1-1,TRBV5-4,CASSSIQGGEAFF,TGTGCCAGCAGCTCAATCCAAGGGGGTGAAGCTTTCTTT
NA,NA,TRBJ2-1,TRBV7-3,CASSSDSNEQFF,TGTGCCAGCAGTTCAGACAGCAATGAGCAGTTCTTC
NA,NA,TRBJ1-2,TRBV12-5,CASAITDSVYGYTF,TGTGCTAGTGCTATCACGGACAGCGTCTATGGCTACACCTTC
NA,TRBD1,TRBJ2-5,TRBV27,CASLSQDRAAPETQYF,TGTGCCAGCTTATCCCAGGACAGGGCGGCACCAGAGACCCAGTACTTC
NA,NA,TRBJ2-7,TRBV5-1,CASSSLAGSSLEQYF,TGCGCCAGCAGCTCTCTGGCGGGATCAAGCCTCGAGCAGTACTTC
NA,TRBD2,TRBJ2-1,TRBV11-2,CASSPGAGGTREQFF,TGTGCCAGCAGCCCCGGAGCGGGAGGTACACGCGAGCAGTTCTTC
NA,NA,TRBJ2-5,TRBV7-9,CASSLDRVSETQYF,TGTGCCAGCAGCTTAGATCGTGTTTCGGAGACCCAGTACTTC
few,NA,TRBJ1-1,TRBV30,CAWSVQGTTEAFF,TGTGCCTGGAGTGTACAGGGTACCACTGAAGCTTTCTTT
NA,NA,TRBJ2-1,TRBV18,CASSPQTEAEQFF,TGTGCCAGCTCACCTCAGACTGAGGCCGAGCAGTTCTTC
NA,TRBD2,TRBJ2-2,TRBV25-1,CASRLGGTTGELFF,TGTGCCAGCAGGTTGGGAGGGACCACCGGGGAGCTGTTTTTT
NA,TRBD1,TRBJ2-7,TRBV11-2,CASSLDGTDYEQYF,TGTGCCAGCAGCTTAGATGGGACAGACTACGAGCAGTACTTC
NA,TRBD1,TRBJ1-2,TRBV9,CASSPGQGNYGYTF,TGTGCCAGCAGCCCTGGACAGGGTAACTATGGCTACACCTTC
NA,TRBD2,TRBJ2-1,TRBV7-3,CASSLSGGAYNEQFF,TGTGCCAGCAGCCTCAGCGGGGGGGCCTACAATGAGCAGTTCTTC
NA,NA,TRBJ2-3,TRBV18,CASSPSRLADTQYF,TGTGCCAGCTCACCGTCCAGGCTGGCAGATACGCAGTATTTT
NA,TRBD2,TRBJ2-3,TRBV7-9,CASSLAGPSGATGTDTQYF,TGTGCCAGCAGCTTAGCGGGGCCTAGCGGGGCCACGGGCACAGATACGCAGTATTTT
NA,NA,TRBJ1-1,TRBV28,CASQRYTEAFF,TGTGCCAGTCAGCGTTACACTGAAGCTTTCTTT
NA,NA,TRBJ1-1,TRBV6-5,CASSLRTANTEAFF,TGTGCCAGCAGTTTAAGGACAGCGAACACTGAAGCTTTCTTT
NA,TRBD2,TRBJ2-1,TRBV30,CAWSRSSGSEQFF,TGTGCCTGGAGTAGGTCTAGCGGGAGCGAGCAGTTCTTC
NA,TRBD2,TRBJ2-3,TRBV6-6,CAGRGASGDTQYF,TGTGCCGGGCGGGGGGCTTCTGGAGATACGCAGTATTTT
NA,NA,TRBJ2-7,TRBV5-1,CASSPDSHTPYEQYF,TGCGCCAGCAGCCCGGACAGCCATACTCCCTACGAGCAGTACTTC
once,NA,TRBJ1-3,TRBV11-3,CASSSGAGNTIYF,TGTGCCAGCAGCTCGGGGGCTGGAAACACCATATATTTT
NA,NA,TRBJ2-7,TRBV27,CASSFDRLTYEQYF,TGTGCCAGCAGTTTTGACAGGTTAACCTACGAGCAGTACTTC
NA,NA,TRBJ2-7,TRBV7-2,CASSLREASEQYF,TGTGCCAGCAGCTTGAGGGAGGCCTCCGAGCAGTACTTC
NA,TRBD1,TRBJ2-1,TRBV4-2,CASSPNAGQGATEQFF,TGTGCCAGCAGCCCGAACGCGGGACAGGGGGCCACGGAGCAGTTCTTC